This TCR beta chain was sequenced in a study of blood T cells in healthy people across ages. Isolation of PBMCs gave at least 6 million cells per sample. The authors ran a second PCR of about 6 to 11 cycles using a sample-barcoded 5' primer and a J-beta primer mix. TCRdb re-called the 5' RACE reads through MiXCR, storing one row per CDR3 protein. The data hold some 1.5 million distinct CDR3 sequences, with under 55% observed a single time. Points from the study as a whole: Across samples, TCR beta diversity tracked strongly with naive T cell percentage. Both higher diversity and more naive CD4+ cells marked long-lived donors when set against aged donors. Unsorted PBMCs ruled out conclusive naive versus antigen-experienced comparison.

There are a few counts of this clonotype. Its antigen is not known. The CDR3 covers 17 residues. Germline V gene lookup returns CDR1 SGHDT and CDR2 YYEEEE. The trim removed 1 base at V and 3 bases at J, leaving 12 bases unmatched. The clonotype originates from a woman younger than 30 in good health. Sequencing was performed on blood. The V gene is TRBV5-6, the J gene TRBJ2-7, with 8 bases lining up with TRBD2. This chain's CDR3 is CASSLSLGTRGLYEQYF. CDR3 nucleotides: TGTGCCAGCAGCTTGTCCCTCGGGACTAGGGGCCTCTACGAGCAGTACTTC.